This T cell receptor beta chain was identified in a study of Ad26.COV2.S vaccination and SARS-CoV-2 variants. Overall study context: The authors gave Ad26.COV2.S intramuscularly, either once or twice 56 days apart. Study-level findings and limits: Recipients given vaccine exceeded placebo recipients in spike-specific TCR breadth. Vaccine recipients and placebo recipients showed similar non-spike TCR breadth.

CDR3 length: 13 residues. CDR1 and CDR2 from the germline V gene are LGHNA and YSLEER. Unmatched junction bases numbered 0, after V lost 4 bases and J lost 3 bases. Assay: immunoSEQ multiplex PCR; the TCRdb copy retains only in-frame clones and omits some. This table holds fewer than 500,000 clones, 89% found once. Comments on this clone: Its specificity is unknown.

Stated treatment: 15 to 20 received Ad26.COV2.S at low or high dose, single or two shots; a few received placebo; per-sample allocation not given. Collection of the samples took place on day 63 after the first injection of vaccine or placebo. The rearrangement uses TRBV4-3 and TRBJ1-2, with 9 bases aligning to TRBD1. This TCR was recovered from a person aged 18 to 59 who received the Ad26.COV2.S COVID-19 vaccine or a placebo. The material was peripheral blood, obtained in a trial of Ad26.COV2.S vaccine versus placebo. The DNA for the CDR3 is TGCGCCAGCAGCCGGGACAGGGACTATGGCTACACCTTC. Protein: CASSRDRDYGYTF.